What follows is one TCR beta chain and its context. V was pared by 1 base and J by 4 bases, with 11 bases between. Germline V gives CDR1 SGHRS, CDR2 YFSETQ. CDR3 size: 14 residues. The repertoire was sequenced with immunoSEQ multiplex PCR; TCRdb's copy has only in-frame clones and lacks some. The sample holds around 72,000 clones, 75% to 95% seen once. This sample stems from a study of technical replicates of blood from several donors. Specimen: T cells isolated from PBMCs. The gene calls are TRBV5-1 and TRBJ2-5; TRBD2 is a possible D gene (7 bases). The sequence was collected from a human donor in good health. Some clones in this sample may be carry-over from other donors' samples. Here the CDR3 reads CASSLFGGPETQYF. The CDR3 nucleotides are TGCGCCAGCAGCTTGTTCGGGGGGCCAGAGACCCAGTACTTC.